Listed below are T cell receptor beta chains from one sample, sequenced in a study of blood T cell repertoires in COVID-19. Here immunoSEQ multiplex PCR was the method, and the copy in TCRdb shows in-frame clones only, minus some. Of over 85,000 clones detected, 91% appear once; the ten largest clones hold about 2.3%. The sequenced material came from peripheral blood. Source of these receptors: a human donor with active COVID-19. The donor label of this sample is uncertain. CDR3s include the opening cysteine and the closing phenylalanine or tryptophan. A D gene is named only where the DNA matches it firmly. The size of a clone is reported for some rows only, either as once, few or many, or as a class for expanded clones.

>TRBJ1-1|-|TRBD1|TRBV5-1
CASSLQTGGNTEAFF
TGCGCCAGCAGCTTACAGACAGGGGGGAACACTGAAGCTTTCTTT
>TRBJ1-3|few|-|TRBV5-1
CASTAGTRENTIYF
TGCGCCAGCACCGCGGGGACGCGAGAAAACACCATATATTTT
>TRBJ1-1|-|-|TRBV7-9
CASSSTGMETEAFF
TGTGCCAGCAGCTCCACAGGGATGGAGACTGAAGCTTTCTTT
>TRBJ1-4|-|-|TRBV5-4
CASSLGGGIPGIGEKLFF
TGTGCCAGCAGCCTCGGCGGGGGCATCCCGGGCATAGGTGAAAAACTGTTTTTT
>TRBJ1-2|-|TRBD1|TRBV6-5
CASSYSRGGGYTF
TGTGCCAGCAGTTATTCGAGAGGGGGCGGCTACACCTTC
>TRBJ2-3|-|TRBD2|TRBV4-3
CASSQDRTSGGPTDTQYF
TGCGCCAGCAGCCAAGATAGAACTAGCGGGGGCCCCACAGATACGCAGTATTTT
>TRBJ2-7|-|TRBD1|TRBV10-3
CAISVGTGAPYEQYF
TGTGCCATCAGTGTCGGGACAGGGGCCCCCTACGAGCAGTACTTC
>TRBJ2-3|-|-|TRBV6-1
CASSEAYSGGPATDTQYF
TGTGCCAGCAGTGAAGCATACTCAGGAGGCCCTGCCACAGATACGCAGTATTTT
>TRBJ2-5|-|-|TRBV13
CASSLRSGQETQYF
TGTGCCAGCAGCTTACGAAGCGGACAAGAGACCCAGTACTTC
>TRBJ1-2|-|-|TRBV6-5
CASSLVRAEGYTF
TGTGCCAGCAGTTTGGTCAGGGCTGAAGGCTACACCTTC
>TRBJ2-1|-|TRBD1|TRBV5-8
CASSAPDRVRLGEQFF
TGTGCCAGCAGCGCCCCGGACAGGGTTAGGCTCGGTGAGCAGTTCTTC
>TRBJ2-7|-|-|TRBV6-5
CASSYSWATEQYF
TGTGCCAGCAGTTACTCCTGGGCGACCGAGCAGTACTTC
>TRBJ1-2|-|-|TRBV19
CAPPGVGPIHGPNYGYTF
TGTGCCCCCCCGGGGGTAGGTCCCATTCATGGCCCCAACTATGGCTACACCTTC
>TRBJ1-1|-|TRBD1|TRBV3-1/TRBV3-2
CASQGAKTEAFF
TGTGCCAGCCAGGGGGCAAAGACTGAAGCTTTCTTT
>TRBJ2-2|-|TRBD2|TRBV19
CANSTELAGVTGELFF
TGTGCCAATAGTACCGAACTAGCGGGGGTCACCGGGGAGCTGTTTTTT
>TRBJ1-5|-|-|TRBV10-3
CATRRVGNQPQHF
TGTGCCACCCGGCGGGTAGGCAATCAGCCCCAGCATTTT
>TRBJ1-1|-|TRBD1|TRBV19
CATRDRGQNTEAFF
TGTGCCACCCGGGACAGGGGGCAGAACACTGAAGCTTTCTTT
>TRBJ2-7|-|-|TRBV1
CTSSHGGLAGGEQYF
TGCACCAGCAGCCATGGGGGACTAGCGGGGGGCGAGCAGTACTTC
>TRBJ2-4|-|TRBD1|TRBV6-5
CASSYPGQAVQYF
TGTGCCAGCAGTTACCCTGGACAGGCAGTTCAGTACTTC
>TRBJ1-2|few|-|TRBV15
CATSSYGGANYGYTF
TGTGCCACCAGCAGTTATGGGGGGGCTAACTATGGCTACACCTTC
>TRBJ2-7|once|TRBD2|TRBV4-2
CASRVGLAAYEQYF
TGTGCCAGCAGAGTGGGACTAGCGGCCTACGAGCAGTACTTC
>TRBJ1-2|-|-|TRBV11-2
CASVSGVDGYTF
TGTGCCAGCGTCTCGGGGGTTGATGGCTACACCTTC
>TRBJ1-1|-|TRBD1|TRBV6-5
CASRGQTNTEAFF
TGTGCCAGCAGGGGACAGACGAACACTGAAGCTTTCTTT
>TRBJ2-3|-|TRBD2|TRBV9
CASSLWTGGGSDTQYF
TGTGCCAGCAGCCTCTGGACCGGCGGGGGGTCAGATACGCAGTATTTT
>TRBJ2-7|-|TRBD2|TRBV10-3
CAVRGGTSGYEQYF
TGTGCCGTACGTGGGGGGACTAGCGGCTACGAGCAGTACTTC
>TRBJ1-2|few|TRBD1|TRBV29-1
CSVLSDRDGYTF
TGCAGCGTATTATCGGACAGGGATGGCTACACCTTC
>TRBJ1-2|-|-|TRBV18
CASSSMTESYGYTF
TGTGCCAGCTCCTCTATGACAGAGAGCTATGGCTACACCTTC
>TRBJ1-2|-|TRBD1|TRBV6-1
CASSEPTGPYGYTF
TGTGCCAGCAGTGAGCCGACAGGGCCCTATGGCTACACCTTC
>TRBJ2-1|-|TRBD2|TRBV5-5
CASSLGGGGPYNEQFF
TGTGCCAGCAGCTTGGGTGGCGGGGGGCCATACAATGAGCAGTTCTTC
>TRBJ1-6|-|TRBD1|TRBV4-2
CASSPSGRDRGNSPLHF
TGTGCCAGCAGCCCTAGCGGCAGGGACAGGGGAAATTCACCCCTCCACTTT
>TRBJ1-3|-|TRBD1|TRBV27
CASNTGGRGNTIYF
TGTGCCAGCAACACAGGGGGCCGGGGAAACACCATATATTTT
>TRBJ2-2|-|-|TRBV5-1
CASSQEPTGELFF
TGCGCCAGCAGCCAGGAACCCACCGGGGAGCTGTTTTTT
>TRBJ1-1|-|TRBD1|TRBV19
CASSMGQSEAFF
TGTGCCAGTAGTATGGGACAGTCTGAAGCTTTCTTT
>TRBJ2-3|-|TRBD2|TRBV13
CASSLDLAGADTQYF
TGTGCCAGCAGCTTAGACCTGGCGGGGGCAGATACGCAGTATTTT
>TRBJ2-3|-|TRBD1|TRBV29-1
CSVLRFLRGLTDTQYF
TGCAGCGTCTTACGTTTTTTGAGGGGGCTCACAGATACGCAGTATTTT
>TRBJ1-5|once|-|TRBV12-3/TRBV12-4
CASSAGLSQPQHF
TGTGCCAGCAGTGCCGGACTGTCACAGCCCCAGCATTTT
>TRBJ2-1|-|-|TRBV29-1
CSVGSGKHEQFF
TGCAGCGTTGGATCAGGGAAGCATGAGCAGTTCTTC
>TRBJ2-3|-|-|TRBV6-5
CASSSRGGRTDTQYF
TGTGCCAGCAGTTCCCGCGGGGGCCGCACAGATACGCAGTATTTT
>TRBJ1-4|-|-|TRBV28
CASSLPGEDEKLFF
TGTGCCAGCAGTTTACCGGGGGAGGATGAAAAACTGTTTTTT
>TRBJ2-6|-|TRBD1|TRBV5-4
CASSSPGQGAGANVLTF
TGTGCCAGCAGCTCTCCGGGACAGGGGGCAGGGGCCAACGTCCTGACTTTC
>TRBJ1-3|-|TRBD1|TRBV23-1
CASSQDRVPSGNTIYF
TGCGCCAGCAGTCAAGACAGGGTGCCCTCTGGAAACACCATATATTTT
>TRBJ1-4|-|TRBD1|TRBV5-1
CASSLDYGTGGEKLFF
TGCGCCAGCAGCTTGGATTATGGGACAGGGGGTGAAAAACTGTTTTTT
>TRBJ1-2|-|-|TRBV4-3
CASSQDLEREVSYGYTF
TGCGCCAGCAGCCAAGATCTAGAGCGGGAAGTAAGCTATGGCTACACCTTC
>TRBJ2-7|-|TRBD2|TRBV5-4
CASSFSGGVGYEQYF
TGTGCCAGCAGCTTCAGCGGGGGGGTCGGCTACGAGCAGTACTTC
>TRBJ2-1|-|TRBD2|TRBV27
CASSGVRSSYNEQFF
TGTGCCAGTAGCGGGGTCCGGTCTTCCTACAATGAGCAGTTCTTC
>TRBJ2-1|-|TRBD2|TRBV18
CASSPTSGGGDEQFF
TGTGCCAGCTCACCAACTAGCGGGGGCGGGGATGAGCAGTTCTTC
>TRBJ1-2|-|-|TRBV3-1/TRBV3-2
CASSQDQGTGGYTF
TGTGCCAGCAGCCAAGATCAGGGTACCGGTGGCTACACCTTC
>TRBJ1-2|-|-|TRBV19
CASSTVPYSGYTF
TGTGCCAGTTCGACAGTTCCTTACTCTGGCTACACCTTC
>TRBJ1-6|once|-|TRBV4-2
CASSVRGGPSSYNSPLHF
TGTGCCAGCAGCGTGAGGGGGGGCCCTAGCTCCTATAATTCACCCCTCCACTTT
>TRBJ1-2|-|TRBD1|TRBV5-1
CASSYGTGLYGYTF
TGCGCCAGCAGCTATGGGACAGGGCTCTATGGCTACACCTTC
>TRBJ2-2|-|-|TRBV7-9
CASSLAGVTGELFF
TGTGCCAGCAGCTTGGCAGGGGTAACCGGGGAGCTGTTTTTT
>TRBJ1-1|-|-|TRBV7-3
CASSQNSDFGTEAFF
TGTGCCAGCAGCCAAAATAGTGATTTTGGCACTGAAGCTTTCTTT
>TRBJ1-5|-|-|TRBV19
CASSMEGRQPQHF
TGTGCCAGTAGTATGGAGGGACGTCAGCCCCAGCATTTT